This record covers a single TCR beta chain. The antigen is undetermined. The data belong to a study of CXCR3-negative and CXCR3-positive naive CD8 T cells. The length of the CDR3 is 18 residues. Germline V CDR1 and CDR2: MNHEY, SMNVEV (reference sequence). 5' RACE with UMI labels generated the TRB cDNA libraries. After re-calling the 5' RACE reads, TCRdb lists one entry per CDR3 protein, DNA absent. Its table records more than 45,000 distinct CDR3 sequences. Study outcomes and limitations: Naive subsets had comparable surface CD5, so TRB CDR3 properties gauged TCR strength.

At about 270,000 cells each, triplicate sorts were carried out for each CD8+ T cell subset. The chain is built from TRBV27 and TRBJ2-5; TCRdb reports TRBD1, a call that lacks DNA to check it against. The receptor comes from a human donor in good health. Some clones in this sample may be carry-over from other donors' samples. The sequencing sample was made of memory CD8+ T cells from blood. CDR3 sequence: CASSFYPGTGARGETQYF.